Shown below are 6 T cell receptor beta chains from a single sample sequenced in a study of T cell changes during pregnancy in multiple sclerosis. Produced via immunoSEQ multiplex PCR; TCRdb's table is partial and in-frame only. In the table there are 75,000 to 100,000 clones, just over 90% of which are singletons. This specimen was peripheral blood, taken after pregnancy. Receptors originate from a female donor in good health, enrolled as a control in a pregnancy study.

V gene TRBV2 combines with J gene TRBJ2-3, with 9 bases lining up with TRBD2. The V gene's germline CDR1 is SNHLY and CDR2 FYNNEI. Losses at the gene ends were 6 bases for V and 5 bases for J; bases not matched to a gene: 12. There are 16 residues in the CDR3. The CDR3 is CASRVAGREGVDTQYF. CDR3 sequence (DNA): TGTGCCAGCAGAGTTGCGGGGCGGGAGGGAGTAGATACGCAGTATTTT.

V and J are TRBV6-6 and TRBJ1-6; D remains unclear. Trimming took 7 bases from V and 6 from J, leaving 10 bases between them. The CDR3 length is 13 residues. Germline V lookup: CDR1 MNHNY, CDR2 SVGAGI (reference sequence). CDR3 in DNA: TGTGCCAGCAATCGCGGGAGTAATTCACCCCTCCACTTT. Protein sequence: CASNRGSNSPLHF.

The chain employs TRBV30 and TRBJ2-1; tentatively, D is TRBD2 (6 bases). The CDR3 consists of 12 residues. Germline CDR1 reads GTSNPN; CDR2 reads SVGIG (reference sequence). V lost 8 bases to trimming and J lost 0 bases, with 8 bases between them. The CDR3: CAIAVSYNEQFF. The DNA of the CDR3 is TGTGCCATAGCGGTCTCCTACAATGAGCAGTTCTTC.

The V gene is TRBV28, the J gene TRBJ2-2; 9 bases are a match to TRBD1. V dropped 3 bases and J dropped 7; count of bases not matched to a gene: 9. CDR1 and CDR2 from the germline V gene are MDHEN and SYDVKM. This CDR3 contains 16 residues. CDR3 nucleotide sequence: TGTGCCAGCAGTTTTAAAACAGGGGGCGGAATCGGGGAGCTGTTTTTT. Residues: CASSFKTGGGIGELFF.

V is TRBV28 and J is TRBJ2-2; D is possibly TRBD2 (6 bases). Trimming shortened V by 6 bases and J by 6 bases, and 11 bases separated the two germline ends. This CDR3 is built from 13 residues. Per the germline V gene, CDR1 is MDHEN and CDR2 is SYDVKM. CDR3 residues: CASRPGTAGELFF. CDR3 bases: TGTGCCAGCAGGCCTGGGACTGCCGGGGAGCTGTTTTTT.

The chain is built from TRBV9 and TRBJ1-1; D is uncertain. The germline V gene encodes CDR1 SGDLS and CDR2 YYNGEE. Trimming removed 5 bases from V and 0 bases from J, with 11 bases in between. CDR3 length equals 14 residues. DNA for the CDR3: TGTGCCAGCAGTAGCAGCGGCATGAACACTGAAGCTTTCTTT. Its protein product is CASSSSGMNTEAFF.